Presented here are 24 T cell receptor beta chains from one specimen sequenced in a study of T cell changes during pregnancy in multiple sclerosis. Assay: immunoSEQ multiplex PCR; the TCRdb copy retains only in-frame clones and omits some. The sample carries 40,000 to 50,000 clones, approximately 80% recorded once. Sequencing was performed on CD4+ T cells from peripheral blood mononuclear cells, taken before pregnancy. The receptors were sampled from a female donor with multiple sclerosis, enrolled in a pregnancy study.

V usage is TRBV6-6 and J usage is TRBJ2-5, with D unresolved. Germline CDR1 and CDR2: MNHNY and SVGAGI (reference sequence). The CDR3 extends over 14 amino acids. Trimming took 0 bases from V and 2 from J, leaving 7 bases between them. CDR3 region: CASSYSSGQETQYF. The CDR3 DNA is TGTGCCAGCAGTTACTCGTCCGGGCAAGAGACCCAGTACTTC.

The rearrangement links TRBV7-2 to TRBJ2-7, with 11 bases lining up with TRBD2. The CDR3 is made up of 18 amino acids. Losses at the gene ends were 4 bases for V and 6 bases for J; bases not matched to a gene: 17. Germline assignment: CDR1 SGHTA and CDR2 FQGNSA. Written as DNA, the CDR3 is TGTGCCAGCAGCTCCTCGGCTAGCGGGGGGAACGTACGGGGCGAGCAGTACTTC. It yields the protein CASSSSASGGNVRGEQYF.

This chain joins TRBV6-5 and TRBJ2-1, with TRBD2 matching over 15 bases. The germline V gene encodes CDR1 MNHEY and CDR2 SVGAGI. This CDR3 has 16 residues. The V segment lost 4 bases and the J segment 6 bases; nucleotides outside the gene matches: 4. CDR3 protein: CASSLGTSGGLNEQFF. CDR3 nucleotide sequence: TGTGCCAGCAGTTTGGGGACTAGCGGGGGGCTCAATGAGCAGTTCTTC.

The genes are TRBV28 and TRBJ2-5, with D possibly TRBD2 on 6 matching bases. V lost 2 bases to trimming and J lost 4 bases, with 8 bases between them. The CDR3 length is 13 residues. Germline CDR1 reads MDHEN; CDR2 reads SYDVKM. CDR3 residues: CASSLKAGETQYF. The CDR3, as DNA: TGTGCCAGCAGTTTAAAAGCGGGAGAGACCCAGTACTTC.

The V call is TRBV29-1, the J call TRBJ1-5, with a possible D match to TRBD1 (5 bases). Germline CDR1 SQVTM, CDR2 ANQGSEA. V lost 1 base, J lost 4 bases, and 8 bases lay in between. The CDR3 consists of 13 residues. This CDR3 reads CSVEVDRNQPQHF. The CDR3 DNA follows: TGCAGCGTTGAAGTAGACAGAAATCAGCCCCAGCATTTT. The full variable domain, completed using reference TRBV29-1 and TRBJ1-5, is SAVISQKPSRDICQRGTSLTIQCQVDSQVTMMFWYRQQPGQSLTLIATANQGSEATYESGFVIDKFPISRPNLTFSTLTVSNMSPEDSSIYLCSVEVDRNQPQHFGDGTRLSIL.

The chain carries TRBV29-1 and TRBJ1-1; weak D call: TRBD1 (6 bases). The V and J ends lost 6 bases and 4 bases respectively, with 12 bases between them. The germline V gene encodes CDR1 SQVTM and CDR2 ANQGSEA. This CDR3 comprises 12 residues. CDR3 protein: CSVFRGSTEAFF. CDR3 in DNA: TGCAGCGTGTTCAGGGGTTCCACTGAAGCTTTCTTT.

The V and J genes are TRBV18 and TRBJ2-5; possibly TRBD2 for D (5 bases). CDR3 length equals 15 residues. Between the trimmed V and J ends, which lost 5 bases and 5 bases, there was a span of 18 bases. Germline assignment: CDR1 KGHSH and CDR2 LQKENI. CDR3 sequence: CASSSSPQTGETQYF. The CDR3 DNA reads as TGTGCCAGCTCATCAAGCCCCCAAACGGGGGAGACCCAGTACTTC.

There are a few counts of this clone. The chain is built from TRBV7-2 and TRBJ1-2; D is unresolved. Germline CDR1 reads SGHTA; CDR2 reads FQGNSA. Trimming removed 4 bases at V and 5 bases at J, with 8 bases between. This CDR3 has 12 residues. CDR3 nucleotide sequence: TGTGCCAGCAGCTCCTCTAGTTATGGCTACACCTTC. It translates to CASSSSSYGYTF.

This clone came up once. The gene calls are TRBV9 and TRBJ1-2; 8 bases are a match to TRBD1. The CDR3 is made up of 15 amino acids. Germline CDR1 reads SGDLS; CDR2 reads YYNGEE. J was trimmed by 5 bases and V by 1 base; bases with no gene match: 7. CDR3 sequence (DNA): TGTGCCAGCAGCGTAACAGGGGGAATTAGGTATGGCTACACCTTC. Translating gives CASSVTGGIRYGYTF.

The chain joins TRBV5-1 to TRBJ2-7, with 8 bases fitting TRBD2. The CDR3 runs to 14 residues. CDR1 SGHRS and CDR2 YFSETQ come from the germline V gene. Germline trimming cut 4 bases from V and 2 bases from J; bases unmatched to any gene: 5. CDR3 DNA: TGCGCCAGCAGCACCCTAGCGGGTACCTACGAGCAGTACTTC. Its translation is CASSTLAGTYEQYF.

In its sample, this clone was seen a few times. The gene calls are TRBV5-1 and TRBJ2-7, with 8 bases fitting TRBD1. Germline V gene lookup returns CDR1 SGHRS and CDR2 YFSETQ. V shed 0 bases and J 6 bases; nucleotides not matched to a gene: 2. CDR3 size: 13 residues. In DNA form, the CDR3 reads TGCGCCAGCAGCTTGGCGGGACAGGCCGAGCAGTACTTC. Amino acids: CASSLAGQAEQYF.

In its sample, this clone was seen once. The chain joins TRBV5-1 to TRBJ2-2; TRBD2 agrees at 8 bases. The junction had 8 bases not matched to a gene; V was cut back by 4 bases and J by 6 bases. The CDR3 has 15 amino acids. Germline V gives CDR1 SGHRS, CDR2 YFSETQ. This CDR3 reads CASSERAGGAGELFF. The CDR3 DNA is TGCGCCAGCAGCGAAAGGGCGGGAGGAGCCGGGGAGCTGTTTTTT.

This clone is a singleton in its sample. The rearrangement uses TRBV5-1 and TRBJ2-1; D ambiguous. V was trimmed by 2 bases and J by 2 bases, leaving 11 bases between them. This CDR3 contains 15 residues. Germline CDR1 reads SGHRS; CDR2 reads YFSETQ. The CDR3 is CASSFLTGPYNEQFF. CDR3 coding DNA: TGCGCCAGCAGCTTCCTGACGGGTCCCTACAATGAGCAGTTCTTC.

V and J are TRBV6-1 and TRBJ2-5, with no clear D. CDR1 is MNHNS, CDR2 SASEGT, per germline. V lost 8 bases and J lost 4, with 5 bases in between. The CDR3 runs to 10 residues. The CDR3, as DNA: TGTGCCAGCGATAGAGAGACCCAGTACTTC. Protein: CASDRETQYF.

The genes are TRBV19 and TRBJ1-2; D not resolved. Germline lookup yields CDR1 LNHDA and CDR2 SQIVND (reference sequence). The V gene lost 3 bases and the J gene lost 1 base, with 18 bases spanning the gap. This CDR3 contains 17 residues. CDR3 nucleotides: TGTGCCAGTAGTATTGGCGGGAGTGTAACTTTTAACTATGGCTACACCTTC. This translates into CASSIGGSVTFNYGYTF.

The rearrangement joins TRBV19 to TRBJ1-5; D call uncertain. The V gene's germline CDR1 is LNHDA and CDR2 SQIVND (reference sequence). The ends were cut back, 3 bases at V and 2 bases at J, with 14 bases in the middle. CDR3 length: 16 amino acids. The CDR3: CASSMLGQSGNQPQHF. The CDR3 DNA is TGTGCCAGTAGTATGCTTGGGCAGTCGGGCAATCAGCCCCAGCATTTT.

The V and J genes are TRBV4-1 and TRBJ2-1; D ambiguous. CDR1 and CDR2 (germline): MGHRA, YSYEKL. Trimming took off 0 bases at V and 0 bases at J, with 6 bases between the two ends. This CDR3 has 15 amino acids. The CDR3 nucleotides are TGCGCCAGCAGCCAAGAAGACTTCTCCTACAATGAGCAGTTCTTC. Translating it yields CASSQEDFSYNEQFF.

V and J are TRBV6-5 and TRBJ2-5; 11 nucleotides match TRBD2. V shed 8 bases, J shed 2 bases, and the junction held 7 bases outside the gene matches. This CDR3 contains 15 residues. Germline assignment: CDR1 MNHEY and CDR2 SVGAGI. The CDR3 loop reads CASCSGGVGQETQYF. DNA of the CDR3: TGTGCCAGCTGTAGCGGGGGGGTAGGGCAAGAGACCCAGTACTTC.

CDR3 sequence reads: CASSQVAGTGNTGELFF. The CDR3 DNA follows: TGCGCCAGCAGCCAAGTCGCCGGGACAGGGAATACCGGGGAGCTGTTTTTT. This sequence joins TRBV5-1 and TRBJ2-2; 9 nucleotides line up with TRBD1. CDR3 length: 17 residues. V gave up 4 bases and J gave up 5 bases; unmatched junction bases: 12. Germline-derived CDR1 and CDR2 are SGHRS and YFSETQ.

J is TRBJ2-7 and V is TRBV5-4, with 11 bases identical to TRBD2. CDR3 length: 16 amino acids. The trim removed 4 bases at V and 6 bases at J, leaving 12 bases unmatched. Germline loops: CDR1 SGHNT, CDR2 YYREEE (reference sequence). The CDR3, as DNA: TGTGCCAGCAGCCATACTAGCGGGAGATCCCTACGCGAGCAGTACTTC. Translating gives CASSHTSGRSLREQYF.

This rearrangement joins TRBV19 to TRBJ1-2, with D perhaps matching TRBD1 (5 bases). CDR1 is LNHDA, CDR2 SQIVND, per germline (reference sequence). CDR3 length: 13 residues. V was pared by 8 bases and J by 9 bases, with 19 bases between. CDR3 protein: CASGKSGTRSYTF. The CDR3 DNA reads TGTGCCAGTGGCAAATCCGGGACTCGCAGCTACACCTTC.

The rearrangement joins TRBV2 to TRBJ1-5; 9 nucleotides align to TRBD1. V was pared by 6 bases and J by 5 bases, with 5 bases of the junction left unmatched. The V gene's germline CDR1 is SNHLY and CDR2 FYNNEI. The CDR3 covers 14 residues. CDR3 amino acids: CASSRTGDDQPQHF. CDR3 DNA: TGTGCCAGCAGCCGGACAGGGGATGATCAGCCCCAGCATTTT.

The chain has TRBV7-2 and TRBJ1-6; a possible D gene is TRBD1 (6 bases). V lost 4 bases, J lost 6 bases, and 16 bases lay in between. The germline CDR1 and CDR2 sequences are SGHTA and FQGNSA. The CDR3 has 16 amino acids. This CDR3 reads CASSSRQAGFNSPLHF. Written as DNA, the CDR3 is TGTGCCAGCAGCTCCAGACAGGCGGGTTTTAATTCACCCCTCCACTTT.

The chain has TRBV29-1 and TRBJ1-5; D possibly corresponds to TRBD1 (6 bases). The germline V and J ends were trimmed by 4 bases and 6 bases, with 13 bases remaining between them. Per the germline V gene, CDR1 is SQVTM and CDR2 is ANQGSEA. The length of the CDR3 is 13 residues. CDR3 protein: CSVGGGAGQPQHF. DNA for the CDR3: TGCAGCGTTGGCGGGGGCGCGGGTCAGCCCCAGCATTTT.